The present entry profiles one T cell receptor beta chain with its context. What it binds is unknown. Pooled together were second doses at about 4 or about 12 weeks. These data come from a study of T cell responses to AZD1222 COVID-19 vaccine. Study findings and constraints: Donors were largely white British and mainly female; clonal diversity was possibly underestimated. Regions 160-218 and 743-854 dominated among vaccine-associated CD4 TCRs spanning spike.

This table comes from immunoSEQ multiplex PCR, and its TCRdb copy is limited to in-frame clones, with some not included. The sample has 75,000 to 95,000 clones; roughly 87% are singletons. V dropped 5 bases and J dropped 2 bases, with 15 bases sitting between them. This CDR3 is 15 amino acids long. Per the germline V gene, CDR1 is LGHNA and CDR2 is YSLEER. The sequence was obtained from an adult who received the AZD1222 COVID-19 vaccine. The specimen comprised peripheral blood, sampled 28 days after the second AZD1222 dose. The rearrangement uses TRBV4-3 and TRBJ1-2, with D hard to call. CDR3: CASSYGETANYGYTF. The DNA for the CDR3 is TGCGCCAGCAGCTACGGAGAAACTGCAAACTATGGCTACACCTTC.